The 5 T cell receptor beta chains in this list originate from one sample, sequenced in a study of early T cells in non-severe SARS-CoV-2 infection. A single record per CDR3 protein comes from TCRdb applying MiXCR to the 5' RACE reads. The sample holds almost 65,000 distinct CDR3 sequences, about 4.9% seen once. The sequencing sample was made of whole blood. These receptors all stem from an adult who was a healthcare worker with PCR-confirmed SARS-CoV-2 infection or an uninfected control (not recorded which).

In its sample, this clonotype was seen many times. This chain uses TRBV5-1 with TRBJ2-1, with D possibly being TRBD1 (6 bases). CDR1 SGHRS and CDR2 YFSETQ come from the germline V gene. Between the trimmed V and J ends, which lost 0 bases and 3 bases, there was a span of 13 bases. The CDR3 extends over 16 amino acids. The CDR3 loop is CASSLEPDSSYNEQFF. The CDR3 DNA sequence: TGCGCCAGCAGCTTGGAACCGGACAGCAGCTACAATGAGCAGTTCTTC. Filled out from reference TRBV5-1 and TRBJ2-1, the complete variable domain reads KAGVTQTPRYLIKTRGQQVTLSCSPISGHRSVSWYQQTPGQGLQFLFEYFSETQRNKGNFPGRFSGRQFSNSRSEMNVSTLELGDSALYLCASSLEPDSSYNEQFFGPGTRLTVL.

The sample holds many counts of this clonotype. The chain uses TRBV7-9 and TRBJ1-1; weak D call: TRBD1 (5 bases). CDR1 and CDR2 (germline): SEHNR, FQNEAQ (reference sequence). The CDR3 covers 15 residues. V lost 3 bases and J lost 3, with 14 bases in between. CDR3 DNA sequence: TGTGCCAGCAGCTTGGTCTCGGGCAGGGACACTGAAGCTTTCTTT. The encoded protein is CASSLVSGRDTEAFF.

This clonotype has a count of ten or more. The J gene is TRBJ2-1, the V gene TRBV6-1; the match to TRBD2 covers 7 bases. Germline CDR1 and CDR2: MNHNS and SASEGT. The junction had 13 bases not matched to a gene; V was cut back by 2 bases and J by 9 bases. CDR3 length: 16 residues. CDR3 nucleotides: TGTGCCAGCAGTGAACTCCTATCCGGGGGGATCATTGAGCAGTTCTTC. Encoded protein: CASSELLSGGIIEQFF.

Only a few counts were recorded for this clonotype. The chain couples TRBV6-5 to TRBJ2-2, with TRBD1 as a possible D gene (5 bases). Per the germline V gene, CDR1 is MNHEY and CDR2 is SVGAGI. V shed 4 bases and J shed 1 base, with 7 bases lying between them. The CDR3 is 14 residues long. CDR3: CASSLDRNTGELFF. Written as DNA, the CDR3 is TGTGCCAGCAGTTTAGACAGGAACACCGGGGAGCTGTTTTTT.

This clonotype came up many times. The chain uses TRBV4-2 and TRBJ1-1; D is undetermined. Trimming stripped 4 bases from V and 1 base from J, with 16 bases between. The CDR3 consists of 16 residues. CDR1 and CDR2 (germline): LGHNA, YNFKEQ. CDR3 sequence: CASSPVSGRGNTEAFF. The CDR3 nucleotides are TGTGCCAGCAGCCCCGTCTCGGGTCGGGGGAACACTGAAGCTTTCTTT.